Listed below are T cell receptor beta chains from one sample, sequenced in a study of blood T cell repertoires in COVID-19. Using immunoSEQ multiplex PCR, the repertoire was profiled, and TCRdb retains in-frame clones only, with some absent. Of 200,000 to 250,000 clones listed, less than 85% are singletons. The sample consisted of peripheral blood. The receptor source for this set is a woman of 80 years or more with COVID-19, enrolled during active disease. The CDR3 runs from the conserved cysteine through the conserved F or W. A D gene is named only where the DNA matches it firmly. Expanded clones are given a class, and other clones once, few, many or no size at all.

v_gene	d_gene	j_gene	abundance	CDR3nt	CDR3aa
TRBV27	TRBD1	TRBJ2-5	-	TGTGCCAGCAGTTTCAGGGACAGATCCCAAGAGACCCAGTACTTC	CASSFRDRSQETQYF
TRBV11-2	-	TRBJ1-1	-	TGTGCCAGCACCACAAGACGGGGGAGAATGAACACTGAAGCTTTCTTT	CASTTRRGRMNTEAFF
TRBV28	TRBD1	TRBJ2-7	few	TGTGCCAGCAGTTACCCGCCAGGGGGCGCTCGAGAATACGAGCAGTACTTC	CASSYPPGGAREYEQYF
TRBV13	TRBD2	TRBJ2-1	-	TGTGCCTCCAAAATAGCGGGGGGGCCCGGTGAGCAGTTCTTC	CASKIAGGPGEQFF
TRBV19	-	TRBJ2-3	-	TGTGCCAGTAGACTTTCCGGGACAAGGGTTTCAGATACGCAGTATTTT	CASRLSGTRVSDTQYF
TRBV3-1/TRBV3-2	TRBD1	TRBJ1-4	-	TGTGCCAGCAGCCTCAGGGGGGCATATGAAAAACTGTTTTTT	CASSLRGAYEKLFF
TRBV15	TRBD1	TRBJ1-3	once	TGTGCCACCAGCAGATCAGGGGGCCTTGGAAACACCATATATTTT	CATSRSGGLGNTIYF
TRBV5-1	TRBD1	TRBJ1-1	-	TGCGCCAGCAGCTTTGACAGGGTTGACACTGAAGCTTTCTTT	CASSFDRVDTEAFF
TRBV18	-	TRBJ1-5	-	TGTGCCAGCTCACCGGATCCAGGCTACAATCAGCCCCAGCATTTT	CASSPDPGYNQPQHF
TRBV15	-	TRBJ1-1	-	TGTGCCACCAGCAGAGATCGTAGTGCTGAAGCTTTCTTT	CATSRDRSAEAFF
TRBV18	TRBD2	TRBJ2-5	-	TGTGCCAGCTCACCATCTCGTCCTAGCGGGGATCAAGAGACCCAGTACTTC	CASSPSRPSGDQETQYF
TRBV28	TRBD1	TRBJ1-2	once	TGTGCCAGCAGTCGACCCATATCTGGACAGGGGCATGGCTACACCTTC	CASSRPISGQGHGYTF
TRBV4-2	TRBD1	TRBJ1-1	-	TGTGCCAGCAGCCCGGGACAGGACGGAAACACTGAAGCTTTCTTT	CASSPGQDGNTEAFF
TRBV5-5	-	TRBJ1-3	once	TGTGCCAGCACCCCCGGACACGGGCAGGCTGGAAACACCATATATTTT	CASTPGHGQAGNTIYF
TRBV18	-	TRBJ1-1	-	TGTGCCAGCTCACCACAGGGAGCCCTGAACACTGAAGCTTTCTTT	CASSPQGALNTEAFF
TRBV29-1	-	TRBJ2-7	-	TGCAGCGAAGAGGCTTCGGAGGGCGAGCAGTACTTC	CSEEASEGEQYF
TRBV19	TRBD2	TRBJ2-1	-	TGTGCCAGTAGTACACAACTAGCGACCTACAATGAGCAGTTCTTC	CASSTQLATYNEQFF
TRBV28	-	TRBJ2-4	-	TGTGCCAGCAGTGGGATTGGACACGCGAAAAACATTCAGTACTTC	CASSGIGHAKNIQYF
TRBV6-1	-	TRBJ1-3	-	TGTGCCAGCAGTGAACGGGGTGCCATATATTTT	CASSERGAIYF
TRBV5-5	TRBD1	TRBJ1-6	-	TGTGCCAGCAGCTTGGCCGGCAGGGGGTTATTAAATTCACCCCTCCACTTT	CASSLAGRGLLNSPLHF
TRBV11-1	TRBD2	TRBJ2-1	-	TGTGCCAGCAGCTTAGGCGGGAGCCGGGAATACAATGAGCAGTTCTTC	CASSLGGSREYNEQFF
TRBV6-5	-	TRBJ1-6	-	TGTGGAGTACCACAGGCAGCGCGTAATTCACCCCTCCACTTT	CGVPQAARNSPLHF
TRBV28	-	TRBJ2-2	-	TGTGCCAGCAGTTTAGTTTCGGGGGCCGGGGAGCTGTTTTTT	CASSLVSGAGELFF
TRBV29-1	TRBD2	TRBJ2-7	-	TGCAGCGTTGAAGATTGGCAGGGAGTGGGTAGCGGGAGTGGCGAGCAGTACTTC	CSVEDWQGVGSGSGEQYF
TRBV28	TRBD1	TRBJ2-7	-	TGTGCCAGCAGTGGGACAGGGGGGGCCTACGAGCAGTACTTC	CASSGTGGAYEQYF
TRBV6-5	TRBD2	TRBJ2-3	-	TGTGCCAGCACCCCCTCTAGCGGGAGGGCAGATACGCAGTATTTT	CASTPSSGRADTQYF
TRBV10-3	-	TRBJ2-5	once	TGTGCCATCGGACGGGGACAAGAGACCCAGTACTTC	CAIGRGQETQYF
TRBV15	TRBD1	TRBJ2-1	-	TGTGCCATTCGAACGGACAGGACGGTTGAGCAGTTCTTC	CAIRTDRTVEQFF
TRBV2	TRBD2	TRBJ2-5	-	TGTGCCAGCACTTCGGAGGCGGGGGGAAACCAAGAGACCCAGTACTTC	CASTSEAGGNQETQYF
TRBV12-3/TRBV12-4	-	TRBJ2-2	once	TGTGCCAGCAGTTTCCTAGAGGGGGAGCTGTTTTTT	CASSFLEGELFF
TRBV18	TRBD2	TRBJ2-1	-	TGTGCCAGCTCACCACAGTATAGCGGGTCCTCCTACAATGAGCAGTTCTTC	CASSPQYSGSSYNEQFF
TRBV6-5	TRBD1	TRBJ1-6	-	TGTGCCAGCAGTACCACAGGGGTAAGGCGGTCACCCCTCCACTTT	CASSTTGVRRSPLHF
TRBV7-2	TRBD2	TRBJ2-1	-	TGTGCCAGCAGCGTCCCCGTGCTAGCGGGAGCGAATGAGCAGTTCTTC	CASSVPVLAGANEQFF
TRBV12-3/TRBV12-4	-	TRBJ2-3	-	TGTGCCAGCAGTTTCACTAGAACAGATACGCAGTATTTT	CASSFTRTDTQYF
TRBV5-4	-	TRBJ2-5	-	TGTGCCAGCAGCTTGGGTGAGGTTGAGACCCAGTACTTC	CASSLGEVETQYF
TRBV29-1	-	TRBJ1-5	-	TGCAGCGTCTTGGGGGCGCCCGGTCAGCCCCAGCATTTT	CSVLGAPGQPQHF
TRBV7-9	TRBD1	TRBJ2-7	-	TGTGCCAGCAGTTCCAGCGGACAGGGGAGGCTTCGCTACGAGCAGTACTTC	CASSSSGQGRLRYEQYF
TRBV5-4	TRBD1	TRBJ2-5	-	TGTGCCAGCAGCCCCGCGGCAGGGGGCAGTGAGACCCAGTACTTC	CASSPAAGGSETQYF
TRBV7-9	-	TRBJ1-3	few	TGTGCCAGCCGACAGGCCTCTGGAAACACCATATATTTT	CASRQASGNTIYF
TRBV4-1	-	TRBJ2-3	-	TGCGCCAGCAGCCAAGATTGGGACTCTAGCACAGATACGCAGTATTTT	CASSQDWDSSTDTQYF
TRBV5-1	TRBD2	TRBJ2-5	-	TGCGCCAGCAGCTTGGGCGGGCTAGCGGGGAGTTGGTACCAAGAGACCCAGTACTTC	CASSLGGLAGSWYQETQYF
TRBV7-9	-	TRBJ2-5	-	TGTGCCAGCAGCTTAGGCTCACGGGAGACCCAGTACTTC	CASSLGSRETQYF
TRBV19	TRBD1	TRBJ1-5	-	TGTGCCAGTAAGGGGTCCCTTGGCAGGGGGGATCAGCCCCAGCATTTT	CASKGSLGRGDQPQHF
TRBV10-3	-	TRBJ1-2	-	TGTGCCACCGACGACAGAAAAGCTAACTATGGCTACACCTTC	CATDDRKANYGYTF
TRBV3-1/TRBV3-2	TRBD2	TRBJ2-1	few	TGTGCCAGCAGCCAAGTTAGCGGGACTAGCGGTTACAATGAGCAGTTCTTC	CASSQVSGTSGYNEQFF
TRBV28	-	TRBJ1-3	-	TGTGCCAGCACCAAAGGGAGGGGTGGAAACACCATATATTTT	CASTKGRGGNTIYF
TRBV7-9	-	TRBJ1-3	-	TGTGCCAGCAGCTCCACCTGGGGGCCCTCTGGAAACACCATATATTTT	CASSSTWGPSGNTIYF
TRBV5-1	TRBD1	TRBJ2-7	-	TGCGCCAGCAGCTTGGGGTACAGGGGAGACGAGCAGTACTTC	CASSLGYRGDEQYF
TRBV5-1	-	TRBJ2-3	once	TGCGCCAGCAGCCGCGGGGGCCTGACTAGCACAGATACGCAGTATTTT	CASSRGGLTSTDTQYF
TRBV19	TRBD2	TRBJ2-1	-	TGTGCCAGTAGTATCTCGGGAGGACCCCGTTACAATGAGCAGTTCTTC	CASSISGGPRYNEQFF
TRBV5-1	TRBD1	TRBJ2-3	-	TGCGCCAGCAGCGTACAGGGGGACACAGATACGCAGTATTTT	CASSVQGDTDTQYF
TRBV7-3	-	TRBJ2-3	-	TGTGCCAGCAGCTTAATGGGACTCCAAACAGATACGCAGTATTTT	CASSLMGLQTDTQYF
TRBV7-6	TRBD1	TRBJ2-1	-	TGTGCCAGCAGCCCGTCTACCGGGACAGGGCGATACAATGAGCAGTTCTTC	CASSPSTGTGRYNEQFF
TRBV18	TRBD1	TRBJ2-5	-	TGTGCCAGCTCACCTGTACAGGGGGCCCCGGAGACCCAGTACTTC	CASSPVQGAPETQYF